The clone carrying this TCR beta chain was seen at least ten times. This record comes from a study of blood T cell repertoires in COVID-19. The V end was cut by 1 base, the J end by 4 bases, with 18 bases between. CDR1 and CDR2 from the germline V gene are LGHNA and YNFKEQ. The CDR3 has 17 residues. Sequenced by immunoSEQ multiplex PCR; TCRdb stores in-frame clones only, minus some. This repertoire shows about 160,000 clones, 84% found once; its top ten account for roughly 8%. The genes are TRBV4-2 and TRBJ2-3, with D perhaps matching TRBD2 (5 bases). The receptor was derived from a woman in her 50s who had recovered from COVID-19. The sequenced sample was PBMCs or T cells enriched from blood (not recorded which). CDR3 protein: CASSQGAWEKIADTQYF. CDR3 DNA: TGTGCCAGCAGCCAAGGGGCATGGGAGAAGATAGCAGATACGCAGTATTTT.